This T cell receptor (beta chain) was recovered during a study of CD8 T cells in ankylosing spondylitis. General study results and limits: In ankylosing spondylitis blood, a motif of fewer than 10 highly homologous TCR beta variants appeared characteristic. Those disease-linked clones were CD8+; they were also relatively rare in peripheral blood. Earlier reports found some motif variants in synovial fluid and blood in reactive arthritis. Reports say disease-linked clones showed up significantly more in matched ankylosing spondylitis synovial fluid.

In the case of this clonotype: What it recognizes is unknown.

The CDR3 is 15 residues long. CDR1 is SGHRS and CDR2 is YFSETQ in the germline V gene. The ends were cut back, 0 bases at V and 7 bases at J, with 14 bases in the middle. It was by quantitative 5'-RACE with molecular barcodes that TCR beta libraries were made. From the 5' RACE reads, TCRdb called clonotypes with MiXCR, one entry per CDR3 protein. The sample contains around 130,000 distinct CDR3 sequences, approximately 17% of which appear only once. Source material: blood, either unsorted or a sorted T cell fraction (not recorded which). This chain joins TRBV5-1 and TRBJ1-5, with a possible D match to TRBD1 (6 bases). The sequence was collected from a male donor with ankylosing spondylitis. CDR3 protein: CASSLDAGVGQPQHF. CDR3 bases: TGCGCCAGCAGCTTGGATGCAGGGGTTGGGCAGCCCCAGCATTTT.